This TCR beta chain was recorded in a study of blood T cell repertoires in COVID-19. Whole-study context: Some COVID-19 samples were acute and others convalescent; all came from the United States, Italy and Spain.

The participants were between 18 and 89 years old and came from roughly 25 US areas. Assignments of participants to cohorts depended upon their own reported clinical history. In the original analysis: Cell counts per sample came from amplifying reference gene primers. Sequenced by immunoSEQ multiplex PCR; TCRdb stores in-frame clones only, minus some. Clonal size and the V and J genes are those of that table, whereas D and trimming came from the DNA. This sample carries roughly 220,000 clones, almost 90% of them seen once, and the ten largest clones take roughly 14%. The sequencing input was PBMCs or T cells enriched from blood (not recorded which). The sequence derives from a woman in her fifties or sixties with acute COVID-19.

The CDR3 spells CASSPPLYSYEQYF. The DNA of the CDR3 is TGTGCCAGTAGTCCACCGCTATACTCCTACGAGCAGTACTTC. The chain combines TRBV19 with TRBJ2-7; D is uncertain. Trimming took 5 bases from V and 0 from J, leaving 11 bases between them. The CDR3 spans 14 residues. Germline V lookup: CDR1 LNHDA, CDR2 SQIVND (reference sequence).